Below, 27 T cell receptor beta chains from the same sample are listed, as sequenced in a study of T cell responses to AZD1222 COVID-19 vaccine. Sequencing used immunoSEQ multiplex PCR; TCRdb keeps in-frame clones, though not all of them. The data hold fewer than 200,000 clones, with 88% observed a single time. Sequences were derived from peripheral blood, sampled on day 0 of AZD1222 vaccination. The receptor source for this set is an adult in good health.

V and J are TRBV20-1 and TRBJ2-7; D gene uncertain. The CDR3 contains 12 residues. The germline CDR1 and CDR2 sequences are DFQATT and SNEGSKA (reference sequence). V lost 3 bases, J lost 0 bases, and 6 bases lay in between. The CDR3 sequence: CSASWSSYEQYF. CDR3 bases: TGCAGTGCTAGTTGGAGCTCCTACGAGCAGTACTTC.

This sequence joins TRBV19 and TRBJ2-1; weak D call: TRBD2 (6 bases). The germline V gene has CDR1 LNHDA and CDR2 SQIVND (reference sequence). The ends were cut back, 3 bases at V and 4 bases at J, with 13 bases in the middle. This CDR3 has 15 residues. The CDR3 loop is CASSMAVAAYNEQFF. The CDR3, as DNA: TGTGCCAGTAGTATGGCGGTAGCGGCATACAATGAGCAGTTCTTC.

The V call is TRBV30, the J call TRBJ1-3; D is uncertain. CDR3 length: 12 amino acids. V lost 0 bases and J lost 4, with 4 bases in between. CDR1 and CDR2 (germline): GTSNPN, SVGIG (reference sequence). The CDR3 here is CAWSVQGNTIYF. CDR3 sequence (DNA): TGTGCCTGGAGTGTACAGGGAAACACCATATATTTT. Variable domain in full (rest from reference TRBV30 and TRBJ1-3): SQTIHQWPATLVQPVGSPLSLECTVEGTSNPNLYWYRQAAGRGLQLLFYSVGIGQISSEVPQNLSASRPQDRQFILSSKKLLLSDSGFYLCAWSVQGNTIYFGEGSWLTVV.

The CDR3 loop reads CASSSRVSGTEAFF. DNA of the CDR3: TGTGCCAGCAGTTCTAGGGTATCTGGCACTGAAGCTTTCTTT. The chain couples TRBV6-5 to TRBJ1-1, with no clear D. Germline lookup yields CDR1 MNHEY and CDR2 SVGAGI. CDR3 size: 14 residues. V gave up 4 bases and J gave up 4 bases, with 13 bases separating them.

The chain couples TRBV7-2 to TRBJ2-1; D not certain. This CDR3 has 14 amino acids. The germline V gene has CDR1 SGHTA and CDR2 FQGNSA. Trimming pared 5 bases from V and 0 bases from J, leaving 8 bases between. CDR3 amino acids: CASSPQSSYNEQFF. CDR3 DNA: TGTGCCAGCAGCCCCCAAAGCTCCTACAATGAGCAGTTCTTC.

The CDR3 reads CSASWDGAYEQYF. CDR3 nucleotide sequence: TGCAGTGCTAGTTGGGACGGAGCCTACGAGCAGTACTTC. The chain employs TRBV20-1 and TRBJ2-7, with D tentatively TRBD1 or TRBD2 (5 bases each). Germline V lookup: CDR1 DFQATT, CDR2 SNEGSKA (reference sequence). The CDR3 has 13 amino acids. The germline V and J ends were trimmed by 3 bases and 2 bases, with 11 bases remaining between them.

V and J are TRBV27 and TRBJ1-1; 8 bases align to TRBD1. Looked up from germline, CDR1 is MNHEY and CDR2 is SMNVEV (reference sequence). The V and J ends lost 4 bases and 0 bases, in that order; junction bases with no gene match: 1. This CDR3 has 14 amino acids. This chain's CDR3 is CASSSDRVNTEAFF. The CDR3 DNA reads as TGTGCCAGCAGTTCGGACAGGGTGAACACTGAAGCTTTCTTT.

The chain uses TRBV9 and TRBJ1-4; D not resolved. V was trimmed by 4 bases and J by 14 bases, leaving 12 bases between them. The CDR3 covers 11 residues. Germline V gene sequence: CDR1 SGDLS, CDR2 YYNGEE. Here the CDR3 DNA reads TGTGCCAGCAGCCCTGGGCAAGGGCTGTTTTTT. Translating gives CASSPGQGLFF.

The chain employs TRBV11-3 and TRBJ2-7, with D uncertain. V lost 5 bases and J 0 bases, leaving 11 bases between the germline ends. The CDR3 runs to 14 residues. CDR1 and CDR2 (germline): SGHNT, YENEEA. The CDR3 sequence: CASSVGQDSYEQYF. The CDR3 DNA reads TGTGCCAGCAGCGTTGGGCAGGACTCCTACGAGCAGTACTTC.

The rearrangement links TRBV6-5 to TRBJ1-4; tentatively, D is TRBD1 (6 bases). The CDR3 is 16 amino acids. Trimming pared 0 bases from V and 8 bases from J, leaving 16 bases between. Germline CDR1 and CDR2: MNHEY and SVGAGI. CDR3 sequence (DNA): TGTGCCAGCAGTTACTCCACGGGTGGGGGGCAGGAAAAACTGTTTTTT. Its translation is CASSYSTGGGQEKLFF.

This sequence joins TRBV20-1 and TRBJ2-7; 8 nucleotides align to TRBD1. The CDR3 has 11 amino acids. J gave up 7 bases and V 6 bases, and 5 bases lay outside the gene matches. Germline lookup yields CDR1 DFQATT and CDR2 SNEGSKA (reference sequence). The CDR3 DNA reads TGCAGTGCAAAGGACAGGGAAGAGCAGTACTTC. Its protein product is CSAKDREEQYF.

This clone has just one count. The genes are TRBV6-5 and TRBJ1-1; D possibly corresponds to TRBD1 (5 bases). The CDR3 covers 13 residues. V was trimmed by 5 bases and J by 6 bases, leaving 13 bases between them. Germline V lookup: CDR1 MNHEY, CDR2 SVGAGI. CDR3 sequence reads: CASSMGPGSEAFF. DNA of the CDR3: TGTGCCAGCAGTATGGGGCCCGGCTCTGAAGCTTTCTTT.

The genes are TRBV5-1 and TRBJ2-1; D is unclear. This CDR3 comprises 13 residues. V was trimmed by 5 bases and J by 2 bases, leaving 8 bases between them. CDR1 and CDR2 from the germline V gene are SGHRS and YFSETQ. Here the CDR3 reads CASREPTYNEQFF. CDR3 DNA sequence: TGCGCCAGCAGGGAGCCCACCTACAATGAGCAGTTCTTC.

The chain recombines TRBV10-3 with TRBJ1-4; 9 nucleotides agree with TRBD1. Germline V lookup: CDR1 ENHRY, CDR2 SYGVKD. V lost 9 bases to trimming and J lost 6 bases; unmatched junction nucleotides: 5. This CDR3 is 13 amino acids long. The CDR3 DNA is TGTGCCATACGGACAGGGGAAGATGAAAAACTGTTTTTT. It codes for CAIRTGEDEKLFF.

This chain links TRBV6-5 with TRBJ1-1; possible D gene TRBD1, 6 bases. Germline lookup yields CDR1 MNHEY and CDR2 SVGAGI. The CDR3 is 14 amino acids. The germline V and J ends were trimmed by 7 bases and 6 bases, with 18 bases remaining between them. CDR3: CASTPVQGTAEAFF. The DNA of the CDR3 is TGTGCCAGCACCCCTGTACAGGGCACGGCTGAAGCTTTCTTT.

DNA for the CDR3: TGTGCCAGCAGAGTACTAGCGGGGAACACCGGGGAGCTGTTTTTT. Translating it yields CASRVLAGNTGELFF. This chain links TRBV2 with TRBJ2-2; TRBD2 matches at 9 bases. Per the germline V gene, CDR1 is SNHLY and CDR2 is FYNNEI. V was clipped by 6 bases and J by 1 base; unmatched bases: 3. The CDR3 is 15 residues long.

The CDR3 DNA is TGTGCCAGCAGCTCCCTTCTGCGGCAGGGGACCTATGGCTACACCTTC. Residues: CASSSLLRQGTYGYTF. V is TRBV5-4 and J is TRBJ1-2; a possible D gene is TRBD1 (6 bases). The germline CDR1 and CDR2 sequences are SGHNT and YYREEE (reference sequence). The CDR3 covers 16 residues. V was trimmed by 3 bases and J by 4 bases, leaving 19 bases between them.

The chain employs TRBV6-6 and TRBJ1-5, with 8 bases lining up with TRBD1. Germline V CDR1 and CDR2: MNHNY, SVGAGI (reference sequence). The CDR3 extends over 14 amino acids. J was trimmed by 7 bases and V by 4 bases; bases with no gene match: 6. This CDR3 is CASSFRGRGQPQHF. The CDR3 DNA reads as TGTGCCAGCAGTTTCAGGGGGCGCGGCCAGCCCCAGCATTTT.

This clone was counted once. The chain carries TRBV3-1 (or the pseudogene TRBV3-2) and TRBJ1-4; D gene ambiguous. V dropped 0 bases and J dropped 8 bases, with 4 bases sitting between them. The germline V gene encodes CDR1 LGHDT and CDR2 YNNKEL (reference sequence). The CDR3 spans 12 residues. The CDR3 here is CASSQDVEKLFF. DNA of the CDR3: TGTGCCAGCAGCCAAGATGTAGAAAAACTGTTTTTT.

The chain employs TRBV19 and TRBJ2-3, with 11 bases lining up with TRBD2. The CDR3 has 15 amino acids. The trim removed 5 bases at V and 4 bases at J, leaving 5 bases unmatched. Germline V gives CDR1 LNHDA, CDR2 SQIVND (reference sequence). In nucleotides, the CDR3 is TGTGCCAGTAGTCCTAGCGGGGGGCCGGCAGATACGCAGTATTTT. This sequence encodes CASSPSGGPADTQYF.

The rearrangement links TRBV4-3 to TRBJ2-1; 7 bases are shared with TRBD2. The CDR3 is 17 amino acids. The germline gives CDR1 LGHNA, CDR2 YSLEER. With V trimmed by 0 bases and J by 4 bases, 9 bases remained unmatched. The CDR3 reads CASSQEVAGVGYNEQFF. CDR3 bases: TGCGCCAGCAGCCAAGAAGTCGCGGGGGTGGGTTACAATGAGCAGTTCTTC.

J is TRBJ1-2 and V is TRBV19, with unresolved D. The CDR3 spans 14 residues. Germline V gives CDR1 LNHDA, CDR2 SQIVND (reference sequence). The V end lost 3 bases, the J end lost 4 bases, and 12 bases lay between the germline ends. CDR3 DNA: TGTGCCAGTAGTATGGAGGAGGGAATCTATGGCTACACCTTC. Translation gives CASSMEEGIYGYTF. Together with reference TRBV19 and TRBJ1-2, the CDR3 gives the full variable domain: DGGITQSPKYLFRKEGQNVTLSCEQNLNHDAMYWYRQDPGQGLRLIYYSQIVNDFQKGDIAEGYSVSREKKESFPLTVTSAQKNPTAFYLCASSMEEGIYGYTFGSGTRLTVV.

This chain uses TRBV11-2 with TRBJ1-4; D ambiguous. The germline V and J ends were trimmed by 5 bases and 8 bases, with 18 bases remaining between them. CDR1 is SGHAT, CDR2 FQNNGV, per germline. The CDR3 covers 15 residues. CDR3: CASSPPLGRGEKLFF. The CDR3 bases are TGTGCCAGCAGCCCCCCCCTAGGGCGTGGGGAAAAACTGTTTTTT.

This chain uses TRBV28 with TRBJ2-7, with D uncertain. CDR1 MDHEN and CDR2 SYDVKM come from the germline V gene. CDR3 length: 13 amino acids. V lost 6 bases and J lost 3, with 12 bases in between. The CDR3 nucleotides read TGTGCCAGCAGCTCCGGACGGATCTACGAGCAGTACTTC. Translated: CASSSGRIYEQYF.

This clone was detected a few times. The CDR3 DNA reads as TGTGCCAGCACCAGGCTAATTGGAAATGGCTACACCTTC. Amino acids: CASTRLIGNGYTF. The chain recombines TRBV11-2 with TRBJ1-2, with D uncertain. V was cut by 7 bases and J by 6 bases, with 15 bases left in between. Germline assignment: CDR1 SGHAT and CDR2 FQNNGV. The CDR3 totals 13 residues.

The chain joins TRBV28 to TRBJ1-2; TRBD1 is a possible D gene (5 bases). Germline assignment: CDR1 MDHEN and CDR2 SYDVKM. The ends were cut back, 3 bases at V and 4 bases at J, with 15 bases in the middle. The CDR3 runs to 15 residues. The CDR3 reads CASSLRGPMAYGYTF. CDR3 coding DNA: TGTGCCAGCAGTTTGAGGGGCCCCATGGCCTATGGCTACACCTTC.

This clone showed up just once. The V and J genes are TRBV6-5 and TRBJ2-5; 8 bases map to TRBD2. Looked up from germline, CDR1 is MNHEY and CDR2 is SVGAGI. V was pared by 2 bases and J by 5 bases, with 7 bases of the junction left unmatched. The CDR3 spans 15 residues. CDR3 amino acids: CASSYGTSYSETQYF. CDR3 DNA: TGTGCCAGCAGTTACGGGACTAGTTACTCCGAGACCCAGTACTTC.